This T cell receptor (beta chain) originates from a study of T cell changes during pregnancy in multiple sclerosis. Using immunoSEQ multiplex PCR, the repertoire was profiled, and TCRdb retains in-frame clones only, with some absent. The data show about 51,000 clones, with 75% to 95% seen just once and about 3% held by the top ten. Germline V gene sequence: CDR1 SGDLS, CDR2 YYNGEE. The CDR3 contains 16 residues. V shed 5 bases and J 5 bases; nucleotides not matched to a gene: 7. The genes are TRBV9 and TRBJ2-3; 14 positions agree with TRBD2. The receptor was derived from a female donor with multiple sclerosis, enrolled in a pregnancy study. The sample consisted of CD8+ T cells from peripheral blood mononuclear cells, taken in the second trimester of pregnancy. This chain's CDR3 is CASRGLAGDGGDTQYF. The CDR3 region has the DNA TGTGCCAGCAGGGGACTAGCGGGGGACGGGGGAGATACGCAGTATTTT.